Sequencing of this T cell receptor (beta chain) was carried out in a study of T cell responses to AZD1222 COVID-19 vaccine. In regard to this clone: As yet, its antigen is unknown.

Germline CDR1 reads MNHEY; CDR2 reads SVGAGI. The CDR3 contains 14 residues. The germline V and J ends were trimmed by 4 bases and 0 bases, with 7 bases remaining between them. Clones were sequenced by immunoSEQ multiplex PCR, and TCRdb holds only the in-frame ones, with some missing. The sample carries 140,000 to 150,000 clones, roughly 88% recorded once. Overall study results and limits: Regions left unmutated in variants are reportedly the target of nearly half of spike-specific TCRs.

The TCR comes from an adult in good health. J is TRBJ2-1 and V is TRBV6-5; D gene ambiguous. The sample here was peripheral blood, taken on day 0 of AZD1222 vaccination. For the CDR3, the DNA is TGTGCCAGCAGTTCCCCGAGCTCCTACAATGAGCAGTTCTTC. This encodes CASSSPSSYNEQFF.